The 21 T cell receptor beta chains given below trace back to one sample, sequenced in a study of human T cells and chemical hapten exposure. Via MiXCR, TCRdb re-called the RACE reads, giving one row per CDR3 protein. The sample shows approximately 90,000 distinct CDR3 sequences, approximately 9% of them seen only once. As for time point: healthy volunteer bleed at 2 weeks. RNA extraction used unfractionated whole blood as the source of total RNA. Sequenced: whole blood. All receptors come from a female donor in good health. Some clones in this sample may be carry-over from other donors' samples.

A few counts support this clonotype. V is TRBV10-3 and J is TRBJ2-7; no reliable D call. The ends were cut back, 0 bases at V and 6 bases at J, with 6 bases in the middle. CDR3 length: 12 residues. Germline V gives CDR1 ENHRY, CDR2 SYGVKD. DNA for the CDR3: TGTGCCATCAGTGAGTCCCTTTCCGAGCAGTACTTC. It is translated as CAISESLSEQYF.

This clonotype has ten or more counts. Written as DNA, the CDR3 is TGTGCCAGCAGTTACCGGGCGGGGTACACTGAAGCTTTCTTT. Translated: CASSYRAGYTEAFF. This chain connects TRBV12-3 or TRBV12-4 to TRBJ1-1, with unresolved D. The CDR3 is 14 amino acids. V was clipped by 4 bases and J by 3 bases, with 12 bases between them.

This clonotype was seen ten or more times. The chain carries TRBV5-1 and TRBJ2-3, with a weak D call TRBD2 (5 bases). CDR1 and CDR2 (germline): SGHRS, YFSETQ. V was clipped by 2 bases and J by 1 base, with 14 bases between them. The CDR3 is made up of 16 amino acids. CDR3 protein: CASSFTAGGGTDTQYF. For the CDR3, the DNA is TGCGCCAGCAGCTTCACGGCCGGAGGCGGCACAGATACGCAGTATTTT.

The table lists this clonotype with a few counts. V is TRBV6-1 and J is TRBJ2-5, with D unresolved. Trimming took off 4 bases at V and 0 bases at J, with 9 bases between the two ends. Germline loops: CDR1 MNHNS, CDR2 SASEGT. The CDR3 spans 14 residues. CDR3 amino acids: CASSANEYQETQYF. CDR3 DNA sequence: TGTGCCAGCAGTGCAAATGAATACCAAGAGACCCAGTACTTC.

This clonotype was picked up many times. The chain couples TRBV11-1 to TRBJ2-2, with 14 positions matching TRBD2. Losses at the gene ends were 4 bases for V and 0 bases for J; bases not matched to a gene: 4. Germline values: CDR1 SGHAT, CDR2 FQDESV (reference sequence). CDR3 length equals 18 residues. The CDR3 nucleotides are TGTGCCAGCAGCTCCGGACTAGCGGGAGGCTCGAACACCGGGGAGCTGTTTTTT. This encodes CASSSGLAGGSNTGELFF.

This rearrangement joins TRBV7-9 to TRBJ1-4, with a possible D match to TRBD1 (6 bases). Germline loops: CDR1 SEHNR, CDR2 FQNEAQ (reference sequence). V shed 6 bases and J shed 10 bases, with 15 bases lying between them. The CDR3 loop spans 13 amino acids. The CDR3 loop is CASSYRGGLKLFF. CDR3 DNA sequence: TGTGCCAGCAGTTATAGGGGGGGCCTAAAACTGTTTTTT.

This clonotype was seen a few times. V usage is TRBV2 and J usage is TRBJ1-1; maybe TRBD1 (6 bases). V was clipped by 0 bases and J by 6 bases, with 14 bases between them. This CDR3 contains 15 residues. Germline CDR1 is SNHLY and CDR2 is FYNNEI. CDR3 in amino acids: CASSEAGRGTAEAFF. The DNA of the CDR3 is TGTGCCAGCAGTGAAGCTGGCAGGGGCACGGCTGAAGCTTTCTTT.

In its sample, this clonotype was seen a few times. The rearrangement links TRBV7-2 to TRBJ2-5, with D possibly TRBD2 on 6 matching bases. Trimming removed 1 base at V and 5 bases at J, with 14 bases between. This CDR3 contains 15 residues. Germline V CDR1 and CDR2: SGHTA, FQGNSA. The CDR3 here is CASSLGPGAGETQYF. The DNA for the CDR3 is TGTGCCAGCAGCTTAGGACCGGGAGCTGGCGAGACCCAGTACTTC.

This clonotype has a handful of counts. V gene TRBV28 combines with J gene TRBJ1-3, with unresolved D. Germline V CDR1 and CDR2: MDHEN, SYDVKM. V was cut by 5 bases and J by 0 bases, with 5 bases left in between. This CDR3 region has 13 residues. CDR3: CASSRLSGNTIYF. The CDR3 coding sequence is TGTGCCAGCAGTCGGCTCTCTGGAAACACCATATATTTT.

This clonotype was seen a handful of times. The CDR3 nucleotides read TGTGCCAGCAGCTTACTAATTGGGCTAGCGAACACCGGGGAGCTGTTTTTT. This codes for CASSLLIGLANTGELFF. J is TRBJ2-2 and V is TRBV7-8; D is unclear. Trimming stripped 2 bases from V and 0 bases from J, with 13 bases between. The germline gives CDR1 SGHVS, CDR2 FQNEAQ. This CDR3 has 17 residues.

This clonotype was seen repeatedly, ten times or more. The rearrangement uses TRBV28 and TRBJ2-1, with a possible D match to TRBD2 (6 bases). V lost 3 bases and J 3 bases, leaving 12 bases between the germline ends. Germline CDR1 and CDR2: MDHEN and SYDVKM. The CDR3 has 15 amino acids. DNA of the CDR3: TGTGCCAGCAGTTTTGCAGCGGGCCTCTACAATGAGCAGTTCTTC. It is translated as CASSFAAGLYNEQFF.

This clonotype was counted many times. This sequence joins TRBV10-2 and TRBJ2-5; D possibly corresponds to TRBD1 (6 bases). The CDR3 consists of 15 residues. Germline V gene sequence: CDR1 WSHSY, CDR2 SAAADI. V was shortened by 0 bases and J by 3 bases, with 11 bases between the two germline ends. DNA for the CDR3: TGCGCCAGCAGTGAGTCGTTGTCAGGGGAAGAGACCCAGTACTTC. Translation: CASSESLSGEETQYF.

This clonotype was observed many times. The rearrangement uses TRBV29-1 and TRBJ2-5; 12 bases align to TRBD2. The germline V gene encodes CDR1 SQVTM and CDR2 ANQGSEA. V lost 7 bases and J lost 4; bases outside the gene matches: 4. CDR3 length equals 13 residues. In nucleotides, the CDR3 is TGCAGCGCCCTACTAGCGGGAGGAGAGACCCAGTACTTC. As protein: CSALLAGGETQYF.

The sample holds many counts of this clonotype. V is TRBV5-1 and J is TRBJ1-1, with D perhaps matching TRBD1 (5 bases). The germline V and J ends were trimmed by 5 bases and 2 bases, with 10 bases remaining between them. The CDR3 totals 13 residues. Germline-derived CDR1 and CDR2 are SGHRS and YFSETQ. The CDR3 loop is CASRGTGNTEAFF. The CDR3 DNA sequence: TGCGCCAGCAGGGGGACTGGAAACACTGAAGCTTTCTTT.

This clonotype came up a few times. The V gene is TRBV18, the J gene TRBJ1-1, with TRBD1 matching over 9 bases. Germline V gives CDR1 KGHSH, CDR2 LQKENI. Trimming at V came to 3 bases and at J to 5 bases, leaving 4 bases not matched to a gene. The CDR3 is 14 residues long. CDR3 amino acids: CASSPPGQGTEAFF. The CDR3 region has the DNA TGTGCCAGCTCACCTCCGGGACAGGGAACTGAAGCTTTCTTT.

In DNA, the CDR3 is TGTGCCAGCAGCTTAGACAGGGGACGCACAGATACGCAGTATTTT. Amino acid sequence: CASSLDRGRTDTQYF. V is TRBV11-1 and J is TRBJ2-3; 7 bases agree with TRBD1. V lost 1 base and J lost 1; bases outside the gene matches: 2. The CDR3 is made up of 15 amino acids. The germline V gene encodes CDR1 SGHAT and CDR2 FQDESV (reference sequence).

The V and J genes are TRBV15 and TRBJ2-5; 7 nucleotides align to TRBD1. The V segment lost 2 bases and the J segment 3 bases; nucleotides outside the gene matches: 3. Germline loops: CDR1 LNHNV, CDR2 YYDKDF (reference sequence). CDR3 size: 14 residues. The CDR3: CATSRTGVKETQYF. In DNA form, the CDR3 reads TGTGCCACCAGCAGAACAGGGGTCAAAGAGACCCAGTACTTC.

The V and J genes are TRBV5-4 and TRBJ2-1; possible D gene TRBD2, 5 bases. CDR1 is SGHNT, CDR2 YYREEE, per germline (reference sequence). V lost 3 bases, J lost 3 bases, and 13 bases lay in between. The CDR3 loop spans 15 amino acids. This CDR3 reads CASSWELDNYNEQFF. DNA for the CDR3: TGTGCCAGCAGCTGGGAACTAGATAACTACAATGAGCAGTTCTTC.

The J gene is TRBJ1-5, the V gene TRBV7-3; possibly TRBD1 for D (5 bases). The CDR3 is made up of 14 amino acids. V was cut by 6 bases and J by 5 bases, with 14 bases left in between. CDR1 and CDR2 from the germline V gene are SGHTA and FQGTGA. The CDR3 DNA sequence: TGTGCCAGCAGTCACTACAGGAGAGATCAGCCCCAGCATTTT. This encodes CASSHYRRDQPQHF.

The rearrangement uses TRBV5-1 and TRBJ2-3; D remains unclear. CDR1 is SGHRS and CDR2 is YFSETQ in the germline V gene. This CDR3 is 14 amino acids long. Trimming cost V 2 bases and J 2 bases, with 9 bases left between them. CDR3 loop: CASSFGFNTDTQYF. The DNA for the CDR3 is TGCGCCAGCAGCTTCGGGTTCAACACAGATACGCAGTATTTT.

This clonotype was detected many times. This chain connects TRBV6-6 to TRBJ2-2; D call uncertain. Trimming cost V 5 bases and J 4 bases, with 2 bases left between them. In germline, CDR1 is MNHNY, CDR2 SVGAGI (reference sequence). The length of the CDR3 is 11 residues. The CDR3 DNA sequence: TGTGCCAGCAGTCCCACCGGGGAGCTGTTTTTT. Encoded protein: CASSPTGELFF.